Listed below are T cell receptor beta chains from one sample, sequenced in a study of blood T cell repertoires in COVID-19. The protocol was immunoSEQ multiplex PCR, while the TCRdb copy is restricted to in-frame clones and leaves out a portion. The table includes 62,000 or so clones, roughly 80% detected once. Material for sequencing was PBMCs or T cells enriched from blood (not recorded which). These TCRs come from a woman in her thirties or forties with acute COVID-19. Each CDR3 is given with its conserved first and last residue. Fields, in order: clone size, V gene, J gene, D gene, CDR3 protein, CDR3 DNA. The D gene is left open where the match is weak. Where a row states a size, it is once, few, many or the class of an expanded clone; other rows omit it.

>NA|TRBV3-1/TRBV3-2|TRBJ2-1|TRBD2
CASSTSSGGHEQFF
TGTGCCAGCTCCACATCTAGCGGGGGCCATGAGCAGTTCTTC
>once|TRBV29-1|TRBJ2-1|NA
CSAARGGLYNEQFF
TGCAGCGCCGCCAGGGGCGGACTCTACAATGAGCAGTTCTTC
>medium-sized|TRBV27|TRBJ2-3|TRBD2
CASSLSIGGGTTDTQYF
TGTGCCAGCAGTTTATCGATCGGCGGGGGGACTACAGATACGCAGTATTTT
>NA|TRBV28|TRBJ1-2|NA
CASRPPGGNYGYTF
TGTGCCAGCAGACCCCCGGGGGGTAACTATGGCTACACCTTC
>NA|TRBV7-9|TRBJ2-5|TRBD1
CASSSTGTQETQYF
TGTGCCAGCAGCTCGACAGGGACCCAAGAGACCCAGTACTTC
>few|TRBV28|TRBJ2-5|TRBD1
CASHTTGLRETQYF
TGTGCCAGTCATACGACAGGGTTAAGGGAGACCCAGTACTTC
>few|TRBV6-4|TRBJ1-4|NA
CASSDPNGGVPEKLFF
TGTGCCAGCAGTGACCCGAATGGAGGGGTTCCTGAAAAACTGTTTTTT
>NA|TRBV5-1|TRBJ1-2|NA
CASSLAEFRGYGYTF
TGCGCCAGCAGCTTGGCCGAATTTCGAGGCTATGGCTACACCTTC
>few|TRBV24-1|TRBJ2-5|NA
CATSSSDYQYF
TGTGCCACCAGTAGTTCGGACTACCAGTACTTC
>once|TRBV5-1|TRBJ2-1|NA
CASSLGWGVHNEQFF
TGCGCCAGCAGCTTGGGGTGGGGGGTACACAATGAGCAGTTCTTC
>NA|TRBV25-1|TRBJ1-3|TRBD1
CASSDVGWDRGRNTIYF
TGTGCCAGCAGTGACGTCGGTTGGGACAGGGGTCGAAACACCATATATTTT
>NA|TRBV15|TRBJ2-3|TRBD2
CATSREGAGGDTQYF
TGTGCCACCAGCAGAGAAGGGGCGGGAGGAGATACGCAGTATTTT
>NA|TRBV27|TRBJ2-1|TRBD2
CASSLGTSGRGQFF
TGTGCCAGCAGTTTAGGGACTAGCGGGAGAGGGCAGTTCTTC
>NA|TRBV19|TRBJ1-1|NA
CASSGRGFTEAFF
TGTGCCAGTAGTGGGCGGGGTTTCACTGAAGCTTTCTTT
>NA|TRBV6-4|TRBJ2-3|NA
CASSEGVDGPSTDTQYF
TGTGCCAGCAGTGAAGGGGTCGACGGACCAAGCACAGATACGCAGTATTTT
>NA|TRBV5-1|TRBJ1-2|NA
CASSPGDYNYGYTF
TGCGCCAGCAGCCCGGGGGACTACAACTATGGCTACACCTTC
>NA|TRBV19|TRBJ1-2|TRBD1
CASSLQGAYGYTF
TGTGCCAGTAGTTTACAGGGGGCCTATGGCTACACCTTC
>NA|TRBV2|TRBJ2-5|NA
CASSGSAGEETQYF
TGTGCCAGCAGTGGAAGTGCAGGGGAAGAGACCCAGTACTTC
>NA|TRBV11-2|TRBJ2-7|NA
CASSPLTVSYEQYF
TGTGCCAGCAGCCCGTTGACAGTATCCTACGAGCAGTACTTC
>few|TRBV19|TRBJ2-1|NA
CASGFNEQFF
TGTGCCAGTGGCTTCAATGAGCAGTTCTTC
>few|TRBV7-8|TRBJ1-2|NA
CASSLVTEPNYGYTF
TGTGCCAGCAGCTTAGTGACAGAGCCTAACTATGGCTACACCTTC
>NA|TRBV28|TRBJ2-3|TRBD2
CASSLRGLAQYF
TGTGCCAGCAGTTTAAGGGGACTAGCGCAGTATTTT
>NA|TRBV14|TRBJ1-2|NA
CASSQDWTKGYTF
TGTGCCAGCAGCCAAGATTGGACAAAAGGCTACACCTTC